This TCR beta chain was captured by sequencing in a study of monozygotic twins with inflammatory bowel disease. Study-level results: The co-twins with IBD showed lower TCRbeta diversity (inverse Simpson) than their healthy siblings. Any single strong signal or clonotype tied to IBD lacked support.

Note on this clonotype: The antigen is undetermined.

This CDR3 region has 14 residues. Germline lookup yields CDR1 SGHNT and CDR2 YYREEE (reference sequence). Each donor gave 2.5 to 3 ml of peripheral blood. It was approximately 3,500 ng of total RNA that each TCR library used. From its re-call of the 5' RACE reads, TCRdb lists each CDR3 protein once, without DNA. Its listing shows about 300,000 distinct CDR3 sequences. The clonotype was recovered from a human donor with ulcerative colitis or Crohn's disease, or a healthy co-twin of an affected twin (not recorded which). What was sequenced was blood. The chain couples TRBV5-4 to TRBJ2-2. The CDR3 reads CASSWDTNTGELFF.